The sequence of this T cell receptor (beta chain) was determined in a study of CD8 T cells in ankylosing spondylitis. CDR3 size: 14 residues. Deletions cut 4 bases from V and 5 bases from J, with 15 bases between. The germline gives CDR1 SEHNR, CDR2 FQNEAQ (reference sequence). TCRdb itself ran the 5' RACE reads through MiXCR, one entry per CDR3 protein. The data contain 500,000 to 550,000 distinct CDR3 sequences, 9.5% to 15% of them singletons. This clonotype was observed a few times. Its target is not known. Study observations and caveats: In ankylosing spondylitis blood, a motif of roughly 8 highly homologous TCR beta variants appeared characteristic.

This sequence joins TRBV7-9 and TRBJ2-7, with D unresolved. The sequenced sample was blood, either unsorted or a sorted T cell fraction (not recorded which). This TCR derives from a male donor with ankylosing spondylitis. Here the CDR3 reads CASSWERTRNEQYF. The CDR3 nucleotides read TGTGCCAGCAGCTGGGAAAGAACCCGGAACGAGCAGTACTTC.